The clone carrying this TCR beta chain appeared many times. These data originate in a study of glioma-infiltrating T cells. Study-wide context: Low-grade gliomas were grade II; glioblastomas were grade IV at initial diagnosis.

V shed 5 bases and J 2 bases; nucleotides not matched to a gene: 12. The V gene's germline CDR1 is MNHEY and CDR2 SMNVEV (reference sequence). CDR3 length: 17 residues. TCR alpha and beta CDR3 regions were amplified from RNA using iRepertoire nested multiplex PCR. TCRdb reprocessed the multiplex PCR reads via MiXCR and lists one record per CDR3 protein. The data hold approximately 400,000 distinct CDR3 sequences, with 41% observed a single time. The sequenced material came from glioma tissue, nonneoplastic brain tissue, or PBMCs (not recorded which). This chain links TRBV27 with TRBJ2-3; 8 bases agree with TRBD2. The TCR was taken from a human donor with low-grade glioma or glioblastoma, undergoing nonglioma brain surgery, or in good health (not recorded which). CDR3 DNA: TGTGCCAGCAGTCAACTCCCGACTAGCGCATACACAGATACGCAGTATTTT. Translated: CASSQLPTSAYTDTQYF.